Below are 7 T cell receptor beta chains sequenced from a single sample in a study of blood T cell repertoires in COVID-19. TCRdb's table, derived via immunoSEQ multiplex PCR, lists solely in-frame clones and lacks some. The table includes under 250,000 clones, 65% to 90% detected once. Sequencing was done on a sample of PBMCs or T cells enriched from blood (not recorded which). These receptor sequences come from a woman aged 45-65 years with acute COVID-19.

The chain couples TRBV5-1 to TRBJ1-1; the D gene is possibly TRBD1 (5 bases). Germline V lookup: CDR1 SGHRS, CDR2 YFSETQ. The CDR3 is made up of 13 amino acids. V lost 4 bases, J lost 4 bases, and 11 bases lay in between. The chain's CDR3 is CASSRDLGTEAFF. CDR3 nucleotides: TGCGCCAGCAGCAGGGACTTGGGCACTGAAGCTTTCTTT.

The chain has TRBV9 and TRBJ1-6; D call uncertain. V was trimmed by 4 bases and J by 9 bases, leaving 11 bases between them. The CDR3 spans 13 residues. Germline V gene sequence: CDR1 SGDLS, CDR2 YYNGEE. The CDR3 DNA is TGTGCCAGCAGCCCCACCCTCGGTTCACCCCTCCACTTT. Its translation is CASSPTLGSPLHF. Full variable domain (missing parts from reference TRBV9 and TRBJ1-6): DSGVTQTPKHLITATGQRVTLRCSPRSGDLSVYWYQQSLDQGLQFLIQYYNGEERAKGNILERFSAQQFPDLHSELNLSSLELGDSALYFCASSPTLGSPLHFGNGTRLTVT.

CDR3 amino acids: CASSLIQGSSYEQYF. CDR3 DNA: TGTGCCAGCAGCTTAATACAGGGAAGCTCCTACGAGCAGTACTTC. This chain connects TRBV5-4 to TRBJ2-7, with D tentatively TRBD1 (6 bases). Germline V gene lookup returns CDR1 SGHNT and CDR2 YYREEE (reference sequence). Between the trimmed V and J ends, which lost 2 bases and 0 bases, there was a span of 12 bases. This CDR3 is 15 amino acids long. The full variable domain, completed using reference TRBV5-4 and TRBJ2-7, is ETGVTQSPTHLIKTRGQQVTLRCSSQSGHNTVSWYQQALGQGPQFIFQYYREEENGRGNFPPRFSGLQFPNYSSELNVNALELDDSALYLCASSLIQGSSYEQYFGPGTRLTVT.

The V gene is TRBV6-5, the J gene TRBJ2-1; 7 bases line up with TRBD1. After removal of 8 bases from V and 4 bases from J, the junction contained 8 bases not matched to a gene. In germline, CDR1 is MNHEY, CDR2 SVGAGI. CDR3 size: 14 residues. The DNA for the CDR3 is TGTGCCAGCGGCCGGGACAGCCTTTACAATGAGCAGTTCTTC. This gives the protein CASGRDSLYNEQFF.

The chain links TRBV9 to TRBJ2-3; TRBD2 matches at 15 bases. With 3 bases clipped from V and 4 bases from J, the junction kept 3 bases outside the gene matches. The germline V gene encodes CDR1 SGDLS and CDR2 YYNGEE. The CDR3 consists of 16 residues. The CDR3 here is CASSGTSGGASDTQYF. The CDR3 region has the DNA TGTGCCAGCAGCGGGACTAGCGGGGGGGCATCAGATACGCAGTATTTT. The whole variable domain, remainder taken from reference TRBV9 and TRBJ2-3, is DSGVTQTPKHLITATGQRVTLRCSPRSGDLSVYWYQQSLDQGLQFLIQYYNGEERAKGNILERFSAQQFPDLHSELNLSSLELGDSALYFCASSGTSGGASDTQYFGPGTRLTVL.

The V and J genes are TRBV27 and TRBJ1-1; 10 positions agree with TRBD1. Trimming took 3 bases from V and 8 from J; bases not matched to a gene: 9. Germline CDR1 is MNHEY and CDR2 is SMNVEV (reference sequence). The length of the CDR3 is 15 residues. CDR3 sequence: CASSLGATGGLEAFF. The CDR3 DNA sequence: TGTGCCAGCAGTTTGGGCGCGACAGGGGGCCTAGAAGCTTTCTTT.

The V gene is TRBV7-8, the J gene TRBJ1-5, with D tentatively TRBD1 (6 bases). Trimming shortened V by 1 base and J by 9 bases, and 13 bases separated the two germline ends. This CDR3 comprises 14 residues. CDR1 is SGHVS and CDR2 is FQNEAQ in the germline V gene. The chain's CDR3 is CASSLVRGSGPQHF. The CDR3 DNA is TGTGCCAGCAGCTTAGTCAGGGGATCGGGGCCCCAGCATTTT.